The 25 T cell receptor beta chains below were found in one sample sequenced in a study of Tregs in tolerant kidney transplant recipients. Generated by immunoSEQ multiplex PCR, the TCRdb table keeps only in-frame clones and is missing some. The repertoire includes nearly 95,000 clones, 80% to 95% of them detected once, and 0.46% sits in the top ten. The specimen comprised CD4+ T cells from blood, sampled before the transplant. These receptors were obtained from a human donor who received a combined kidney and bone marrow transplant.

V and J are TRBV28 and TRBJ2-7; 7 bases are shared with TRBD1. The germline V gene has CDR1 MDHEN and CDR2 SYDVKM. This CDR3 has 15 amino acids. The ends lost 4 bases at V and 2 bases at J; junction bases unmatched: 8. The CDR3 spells CASSSISGTAYEQYF. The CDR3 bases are TGTGCCAGCAGTTCGATTTCCGGGACAGCCTACGAGCAGTACTTC.

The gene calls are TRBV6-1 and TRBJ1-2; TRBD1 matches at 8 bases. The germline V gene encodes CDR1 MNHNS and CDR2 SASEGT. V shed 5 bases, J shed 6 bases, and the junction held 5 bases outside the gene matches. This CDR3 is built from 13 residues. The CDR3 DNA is TGTGCCAGCAGTTCTCAGGGGGCGCATGGCTACACCTTC. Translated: CASSSQGAHGYTF.

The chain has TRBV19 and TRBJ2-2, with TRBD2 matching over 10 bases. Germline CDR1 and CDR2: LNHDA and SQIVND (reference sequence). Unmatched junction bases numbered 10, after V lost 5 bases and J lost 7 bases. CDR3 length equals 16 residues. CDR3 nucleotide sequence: TGTGCCAGTAGTCCGAGCGGGAGGGCCGGGTTCGGGGAGCTGTTTTTT. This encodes CASSPSGRAGFGELFF.

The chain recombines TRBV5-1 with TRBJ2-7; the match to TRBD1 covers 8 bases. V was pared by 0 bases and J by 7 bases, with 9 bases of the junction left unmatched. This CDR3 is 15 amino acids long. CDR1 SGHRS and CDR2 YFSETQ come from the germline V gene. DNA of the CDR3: TGCGCCAGCAGCTTGGTGGGACAGGAAGTAGGGGAGCAGTACTTC. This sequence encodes CASSLVGQEVGEQYF.

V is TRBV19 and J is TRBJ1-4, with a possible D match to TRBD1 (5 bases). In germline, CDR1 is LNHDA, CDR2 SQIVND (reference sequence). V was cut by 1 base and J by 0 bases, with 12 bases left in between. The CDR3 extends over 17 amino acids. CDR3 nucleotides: TGTGCCAGTAGTATAGGGGCAGGGTACGCAACTAATGAAAAACTGTTTTTT. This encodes CASSIGAGYATNEKLFF. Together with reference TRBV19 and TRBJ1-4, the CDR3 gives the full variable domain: DGGITQSPKYLFRKEGQNVTLSCEQNLNHDAMYWYRQDPGQGLRLIYYSQIVNDFQKGDIAEGYSVSREKKESFPLTVTSAQKNPTAFYLCASSIGAGYATNEKLFFGSGTQLSVL.

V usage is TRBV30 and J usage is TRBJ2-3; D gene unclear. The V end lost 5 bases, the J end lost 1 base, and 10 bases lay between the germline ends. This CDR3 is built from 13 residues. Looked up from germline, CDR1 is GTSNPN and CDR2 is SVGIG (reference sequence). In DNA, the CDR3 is TGTGCCTGGGCTAGTGGAGGCACAGATACGCAGTATTTT. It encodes CAWASGGTDTQYF.

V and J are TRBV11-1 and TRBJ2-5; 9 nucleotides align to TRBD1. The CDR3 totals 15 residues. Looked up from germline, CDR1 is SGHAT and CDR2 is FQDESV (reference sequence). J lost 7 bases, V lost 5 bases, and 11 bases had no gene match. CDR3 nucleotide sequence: TGTGCCAGCAGCGAAGGGGACAGGGAAGGGGCGACCCAGTACTTC. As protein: CASSEGDREGATQYF.

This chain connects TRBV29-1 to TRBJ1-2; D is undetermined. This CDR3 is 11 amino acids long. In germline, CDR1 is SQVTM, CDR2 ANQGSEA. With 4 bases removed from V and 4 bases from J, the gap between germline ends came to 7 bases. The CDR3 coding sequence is TGCAGCGTTGTTGGAGGCTATGGCTACACCTTC. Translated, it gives CSVVGGYGYTF. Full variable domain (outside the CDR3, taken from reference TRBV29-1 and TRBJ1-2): SAVISQKPSRDICQRGTSLTIQCQVDSQVTMMFWYRQQPGQSLTLIATANQGSEATYESGFVIDKFPISRPNLTFSTLTVSNMSPEDSSIYLCSVVGGYGYTFGSGTRLTVV.

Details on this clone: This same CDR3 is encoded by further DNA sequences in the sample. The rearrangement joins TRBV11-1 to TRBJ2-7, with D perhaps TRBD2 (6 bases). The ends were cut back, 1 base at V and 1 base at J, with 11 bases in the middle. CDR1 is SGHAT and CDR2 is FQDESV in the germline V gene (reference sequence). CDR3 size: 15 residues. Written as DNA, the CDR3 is TGTGCCAGCAGCTTAGAGGAGGGGCCTTCCTACGAGCAGTACTTC. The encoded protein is CASSLEEGPSYEQYF.

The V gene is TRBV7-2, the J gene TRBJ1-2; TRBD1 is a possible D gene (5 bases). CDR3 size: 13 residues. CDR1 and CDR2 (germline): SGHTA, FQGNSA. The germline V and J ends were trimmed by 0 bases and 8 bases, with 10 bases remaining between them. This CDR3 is CASSLAGPWGYTF. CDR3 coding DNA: TGTGCCAGCAGCTTAGCGGGGCCTTGGGGCTACACCTTC.

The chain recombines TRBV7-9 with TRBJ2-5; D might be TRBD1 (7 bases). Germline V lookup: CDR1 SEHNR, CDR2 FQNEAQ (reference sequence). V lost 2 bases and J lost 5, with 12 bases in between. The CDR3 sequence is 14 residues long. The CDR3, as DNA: TGTGCCAGCAGCTTACGACAGGGAGGCGAGACCCAGTACTTC. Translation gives CASSLRQGGETQYF.

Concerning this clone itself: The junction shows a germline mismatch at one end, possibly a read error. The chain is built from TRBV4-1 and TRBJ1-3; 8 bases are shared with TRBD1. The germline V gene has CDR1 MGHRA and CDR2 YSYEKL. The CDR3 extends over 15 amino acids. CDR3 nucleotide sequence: TGCGCCAGCAGCCAAGAAGGACAGGGTGGAGACACCATATATTTT. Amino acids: CASSQEGQGGDTIYF.

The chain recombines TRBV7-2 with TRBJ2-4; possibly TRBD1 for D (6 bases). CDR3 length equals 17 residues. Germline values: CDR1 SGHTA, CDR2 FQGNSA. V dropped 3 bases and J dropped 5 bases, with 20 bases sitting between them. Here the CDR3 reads CASSFGIPLGGQNIQYF. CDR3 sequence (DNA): TGTGCCAGCAGCTTCGGGATACCTCTAGGGGGACAAAACATTCAGTACTTC.

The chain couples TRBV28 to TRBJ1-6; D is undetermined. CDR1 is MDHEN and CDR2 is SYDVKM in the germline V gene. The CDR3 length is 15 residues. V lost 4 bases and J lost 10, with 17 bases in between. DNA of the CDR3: TGTGCCAGCAGTTCCCCCCCCGGGAGGGTCTCACCCCTCCACTTT. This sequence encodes CASSSPPGRVSPLHF.

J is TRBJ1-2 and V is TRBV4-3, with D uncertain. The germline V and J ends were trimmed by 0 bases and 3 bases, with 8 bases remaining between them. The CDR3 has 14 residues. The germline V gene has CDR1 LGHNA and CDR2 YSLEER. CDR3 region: CASSQDRGHYGYTF. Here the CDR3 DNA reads TGCGCCAGCAGCCAAGATCGAGGTCACTATGGCTACACCTTC.

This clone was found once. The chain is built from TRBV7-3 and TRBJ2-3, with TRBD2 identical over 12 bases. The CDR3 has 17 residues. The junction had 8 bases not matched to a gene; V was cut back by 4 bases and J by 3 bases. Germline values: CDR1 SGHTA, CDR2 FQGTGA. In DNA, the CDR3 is TGTGCCAGCAGCTCACGACTAGCGGGAGATCGAACAGATACGCAGTATTTT. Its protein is CASSSRLAGDRTDTQYF. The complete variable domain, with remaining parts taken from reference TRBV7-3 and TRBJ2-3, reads GAGVSQTPSNKVTEKGKYVELRCDPISGHTALYWYRQSLGQGPEFLIYFQGTGAADDSGLPNDRFFAVRPEGSVSTLKIQRTERGDSAVYLCASSSRLAGDRTDTQYFGPGTRLTVL.

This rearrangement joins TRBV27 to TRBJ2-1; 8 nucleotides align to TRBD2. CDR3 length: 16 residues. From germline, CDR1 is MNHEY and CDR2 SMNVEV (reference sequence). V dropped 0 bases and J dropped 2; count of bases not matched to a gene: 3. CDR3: CASSLSPGLAYNEQFF. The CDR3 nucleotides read TGTGCCAGCAGTTTATCGCCGGGACTAGCCTACAATGAGCAGTTCTTC.

CDR3 nucleotides: TGTGCCAGCAGCCAACCGGCAGGTAGCTCCTACGAGCAGTACTTC. As protein: CASSQPAGSSYEQYF. J is TRBJ2-7 and V is TRBV4-2; D is ambiguous. CDR3 length: 15 amino acids. Germline CDR1 reads LGHNA; CDR2 reads YNFKEQ. The ends were cut back, 2 bases at V and 0 bases at J, with 11 bases in the middle.

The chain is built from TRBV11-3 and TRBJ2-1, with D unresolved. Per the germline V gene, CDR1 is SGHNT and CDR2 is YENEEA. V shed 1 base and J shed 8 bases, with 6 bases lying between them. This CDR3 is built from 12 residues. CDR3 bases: TGTGCCAGCAGCTTAGGCGGAGATGAGCAGTTCTTC. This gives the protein CASSLGGDEQFF.

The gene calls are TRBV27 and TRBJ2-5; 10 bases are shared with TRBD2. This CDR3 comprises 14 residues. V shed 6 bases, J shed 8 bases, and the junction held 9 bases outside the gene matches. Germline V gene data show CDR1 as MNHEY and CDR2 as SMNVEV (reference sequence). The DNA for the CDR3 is TGTGCCAGCAGCCTAGAGCTAGCGGGGGCTACCCAGTACTTC. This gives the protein CASSLELAGATQYF.

The CDR3 DNA reads TGTGCCAGCAGCCATCCTTCGGGGGGTGGGACCCAGTACTTC. It encodes CASSHPSGGGTQYF. The rearrangement uses TRBV7-2 and TRBJ2-5; 7 bases map to TRBD2. Looked up from germline, CDR1 is SGHTA and CDR2 is FQGNSA. V shed 5 bases and J 7 bases; nucleotides not matched to a gene: 10. This CDR3 comprises 14 residues.

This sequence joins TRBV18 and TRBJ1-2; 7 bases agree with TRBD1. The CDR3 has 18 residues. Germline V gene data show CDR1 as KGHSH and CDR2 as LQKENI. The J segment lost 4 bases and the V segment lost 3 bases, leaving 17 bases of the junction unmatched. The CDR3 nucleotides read TGTGCCAGCTCACCCTGGTCCAGCCGACAGGGTGAGGGCTATGGCTACACCTTC. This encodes CASSPWSSRQGEGYGYTF.

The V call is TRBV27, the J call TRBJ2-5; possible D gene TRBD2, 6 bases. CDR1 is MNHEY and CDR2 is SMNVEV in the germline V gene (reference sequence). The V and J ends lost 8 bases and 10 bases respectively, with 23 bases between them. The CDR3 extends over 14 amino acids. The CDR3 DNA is TGTGCCAGCCAAACACGGGCGGGACTCAGAGACCAGTACTTC. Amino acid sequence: CASQTRAGLRDQYF.

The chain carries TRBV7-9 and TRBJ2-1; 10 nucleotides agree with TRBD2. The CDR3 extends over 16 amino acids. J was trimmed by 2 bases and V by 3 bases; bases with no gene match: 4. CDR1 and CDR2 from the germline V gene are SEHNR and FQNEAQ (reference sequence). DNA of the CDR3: TGTGCCAGCAGCTTCAGCGGGAGGGACCCCTACAATGAGCAGTTCTTC. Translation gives CASSFSGRDPYNEQFF.

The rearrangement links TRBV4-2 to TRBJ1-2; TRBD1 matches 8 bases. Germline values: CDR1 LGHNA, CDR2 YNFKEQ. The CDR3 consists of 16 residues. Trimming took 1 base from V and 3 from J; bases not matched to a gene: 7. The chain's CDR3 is CASSQVGDRRDYGYTF. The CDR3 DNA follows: TGTGCCAGCAGCCAAGTTGGGGACAGGAGGGACTATGGCTACACCTTC.